This is a list of T cell receptor beta chains from one sample in a study of blood T cell repertoires in COVID-19. The protocol was immunoSEQ multiplex PCR, while the TCRdb copy is restricted to in-frame clones and leaves out a portion. There are 130,000 to 150,000 clones in the sample; more than 75% occur only once, and around 13% lies in the top ten. Material for sequencing was peripheral blood. The receptors originated from a man aged 80 or over with acute or convalescent COVID-19. Both conserved end residues are part of each CDR3. D genes are given only for firm matches. A clone size is listed for some rows: how often the clone was seen (once, few, many), or a class if it is expanded.

CDR3: CASSYDRDTEAFF
DNA: TGTGCCAGCTCTTATGACAGGGACACTGAAGCTTTCTTT
V: TRBV18
size: .
D: TRBD1
J: TRBJ1-1

CDR3: CASSSGQGDGYTF
DNA: TGCGCCAGCAGCTCCGGACAGGGGGATGGCTACACCTTC
V: TRBV5-1
size: few
D: TRBD1
J: TRBJ1-2

CDR3: CASSLGQETGEQYF
DNA: TGCGCCAGCAGCTTGGGACAGGAGACGGGCGAGCAGTACTTC
V: TRBV5-1
size: few
D: .
J: TRBJ2-7

CDR3: CASSDLKTDGYTF
DNA: TGTGCCAGCAGTGACCTAAAGACAGATGGCTACACCTTC
V: TRBV2
size: .
D: .
J: TRBJ1-2

CDR3: CASSQEWREPFEAFF
DNA: TGCGCCAGCAGCCAAGAATGGCGGGAACCCTTTGAAGCTTTCTTT
V: TRBV4-1
size: .
D: .
J: TRBJ1-1

CDR3: CATSDPTGSDTQYF
DNA: TGTGCCACCAGTGATCCGACAGGATCAGATACGCAGTATTTT
V: TRBV24-1
size: few
D: .
J: TRBJ2-3

CDR3: CASSRIEGYEQYF
DNA: TGTGCCAGCAGCCGAATCGAGGGCTACGAGCAGTACTTC
V: TRBV5-4
size: .
D: .
J: TRBJ2-7

CDR3: CASRQGAAYNSPLHF
DNA: TGTGCCAGCAGACAGGGCGCTGCCTATAATTCACCCCTCCACTTT
V: TRBV19
size: .
D: TRBD1
J: TRBJ1-6

CDR3: CASSILTGTGNTIYF
DNA: TGTGCCAGCAGCATACTTACAGGGACTGGAAACACCATATATTTT
V: TRBV7-2
size: once
D: .
J: TRBJ1-3

CDR3: CASSFGSYEQYF
DNA: TGTGCCAGCAGTTTCGGCTCCTACGAGCAGTACTTC
V: TRBV12-3/TRBV12-4
size: .
D: .
J: TRBJ2-7

CDR3: CASSPTGGGYTF
DNA: TGTGCCAGCAGCCCGACAGGGGGTGGCTACACCTTC
V: TRBV5-5
size: .
D: TRBD1
J: TRBJ1-2

CDR3: CASSATGGTYEQYF
DNA: TGTGCCAGCAGCGCGACAGGAGGTACCTACGAGCAGTACTTC
V: TRBV9
size: .
D: .
J: TRBJ2-7

CDR3: CASSPGQVDDSPLHF
DNA: TGTGCCAGCAGCCCCGGACAGGTGGATGATTCACCCCTCCACTTT
V: TRBV13
size: .
D: TRBD1
J: TRBJ1-6

CDR3: CASSVGGNTEAFF
DNA: TGCGCCAGCAGCGTAGGAGGGAACACTGAAGCTTTCTTT
V: TRBV4-1
size: .
D: .
J: TRBJ1-1

CDR3: CSVAGTPNYGYTF
DNA: TGCAGCGTCGCCGGGACACCTAACTATGGCTACACCTTC
V: TRBV29-1
size: few
D: .
J: TRBJ1-2

CDR3: CASSDSGGADTQYF
DNA: TGTGCCAGCAGTGATAGCGGGGGGGCAGATACGCAGTATTTT
V: TRBV6-1
size: few
D: TRBD2
J: TRBJ2-3

CDR3: CASGKPSSGTGYNEQFF
DNA: TGTGCTAGTGGCAAACCATCATCCGGGACAGGATACAATGAGCAGTTCTTC
V: TRBV12-5
size: once
D: TRBD1
J: TRBJ2-1

CDR3: CASSQDGQGNQPQHF
DNA: TGCGCCAGCAGCCAAGATGGTCAGGGGAATCAGCCCCAGCATTTT
V: TRBV4-1
size: .
D: .
J: TRBJ1-5

CDR3: CSVENSPSEQYF
DNA: TGCAGCGTTGAAAACAGCCCTTCGGAGCAGTACTTC
V: TRBV29-1
size: .
D: .
J: TRBJ2-7

CDR3: CASREGRQETQYF
DNA: TGTGCCAGCAGGGAGGGGCGCCAAGAGACCCAGTACTTC
V: TRBV2
size: .
D: .
J: TRBJ2-5

CDR3: CASSRSGESYNEQFF
DNA: TGTGCCAGCAGCCGCTCTGGGGAGTCATACAATGAGCAGTTCTTC
V: TRBV11-3
size: .
D: .
J: TRBJ2-1

CDR3: CASSYGREGSPLHF
DNA: TGTGCCAGCAGTTACGGCAGGGAGGGTTCACCCCTCCACTTT
V: TRBV6-5
size: .
D: .
J: TRBJ1-6

CDR3: CASSKSPTRGVHNEQFF
DNA: TGTGCCAGCAGCAAATCTCCGACTCGGGGGGTCCACAATGAGCAGTTCTTC
V: TRBV21-1
size: .
D: .
J: TRBJ2-1

CDR3: CASSSPRPGLSSPLHF
DNA: TGTGCCAGCAGCTCACCACGGCCGGGATTAAGTTCACCCCTCCACTTT
V: TRBV5-4
size: .
D: .
J: TRBJ1-6

CDR3: CASSLAGTRARESPLHF
DNA: TGTGCCAGCAGTTTGGCAGGGACACGCGCGAGGGAGTCACCCCTCCACTTT
V: TRBV27
size: .
D: .
J: TRBJ1-6

CDR3: CASRETGTEETQYF
DNA: TGTGCCAGCAGAGAGACAGGGACCGAAGAGACCCAGTACTTC
V: TRBV28
size: .
D: TRBD1
J: TRBJ2-5

CDR3: CASMGLTLAKNIQYF
DNA: TGTGCCAGCATGGGACTGACGTTAGCCAAAAACATTCAGTACTTC
V: TRBV6-5
size: .
D: .
J: TRBJ2-4

CDR3: CASSYFSSREKLFF
DNA: TGTGCCAGTAGTTATTTCTCCTCTCGGGAAAAACTGTTTTTT
V: TRBV19
size: once
D: .
J: TRBJ1-4

CDR3: CASSFSLDSYEQYF
DNA: TGTGCCAGTAGTTTTTCCTTAGACAGCTACGAGCAGTACTTC
V: TRBV19
size: .
D: .
J: TRBJ2-7

CDR3: CASPGVGMGTEAFF
DNA: TGTGCCAGTCCCGGGGTCGGGATGGGAACTGAAGCTTTCTTT
V: TRBV28
size: .
D: .
J: TRBJ1-1

CDR3: CASSVGQGAGELFF
DNA: TGTGCCAGCAGTGTCGGACAGGGGGCCGGGGAGCTGTTTTTT
V: TRBV6-4
size: .
D: TRBD1
J: TRBJ2-2

CDR3: CASGLIEGAEAFF
DNA: TGTGCTAGTGGTTTGATCGAGGGGGCTGAAGCTTTCTTT
V: TRBV12-5
size: few
D: .
J: TRBJ1-1

CDR3: CASSGVIAFTDTQYF
DNA: TGTGCCAGCAGTGGGGTAATAGCGTTCACAGATACGCAGTATTTT
V: TRBV2
size: .
D: .
J: TRBJ2-3

CDR3: CASSSSNTGELFF
DNA: TGTGCCAGCAGCTCGTCGAACACCGGGGAGCTGTTTTTT
V: TRBV7-2
size: .
D: .
J: TRBJ2-2

CDR3: CASSYSRPGGREKLFF
DNA: TGTGCCAGCAGTTACTCGAGGCCAGGGGGGCGCGAAAAACTGTTTTTT
V: TRBV6-5
size: .
D: TRBD1
J: TRBJ1-4

CDR3: CASRSGQGSGANVLTF
DNA: TGTGCCAGCAGAAGCGGACAGGGCTCTGGGGCCAACGTCCTGACTTTC
V: TRBV7-2
size: once
D: TRBD1
J: TRBJ2-6

CDR3: CASSQRLAGVIYEQYF
DNA: TGTGCCAGCAGCCAAAGACTAGCGGGGGTAATATACGAGCAGTACTTC
V: TRBV3-1/TRBV3-2
size: .
D: TRBD2
J: TRBJ2-7

CDR3: CASSGSRGRNTEAFF
DNA: TGTGCCAGCAGTGGGTCCCGGGGGAGGAACACTGAAGCTTTCTTT
V: TRBV28
size: .
D: .
J: TRBJ1-1

CDR3: CASSQEGQGGSPLHF
DNA: TGTGCCAGCAGCCAAGAGGGACAGGGAGGTTCACCCCTCCACTTT
V: TRBV14
size: few
D: TRBD1
J: TRBJ1-6

CDR3: CASSQVAGNYGYTF
DNA: TGCGCCAGCAGCCAGGTAGCGGGGAACTATGGCTACACCTTC
V: TRBV4-3
size: few
D: .
J: TRBJ1-2

CDR3: CASSPSDQPQHF
DNA: TGTGCCAGCAGCCCCTCGGATCAGCCCCAGCATTTT
V: TRBV7-2
size: .
D: .
J: TRBJ1-5

CDR3: CASSLGLAAYNEQFF
DNA: TGTGCCAGCAGCTTGGGTCTAGCGGCCTACAATGAGCAGTTCTTC
V: TRBV5-5
size: .
D: TRBD2
J: TRBJ2-1

CDR3: CASSEESSYSEKLFF
DNA: TGTGCCAGCAGTGAGGAATCTTCCTACAGTGAAAAACTGTTTTTT
V: TRBV2
size: .
D: .
J: TRBJ1-4

CDR3: CASSQEPGNQPQHF
DNA: TGTGCCAGCAGCCAAGAACCGGGGAATCAGCCCCAGCATTTT
V: TRBV3-1/TRBV3-2
size: .
D: .
J: TRBJ1-5

CDR3: CATSRQGANEKLFF
DNA: TGTGCCACCAGCAGACAGGGGGCTAATGAAAAACTGTTTTTT
V: TRBV15
size: .
D: TRBD1
J: TRBJ1-4

CDR3: CATSDPMGGRKTGELFF
DNA: TGTGCCACCAGTGACCCGATGGGGGGTAGGAAGACCGGGGAGCTGTTTTTT
V: TRBV24-1
size: many
D: .
J: TRBJ2-2

CDR3: CASSPQGQVSNQPQHF
DNA: TGTGCCAGCAGCCCACAGGGACAGGTTAGCAATCAGCCCCAGCATTTT
V: TRBV7-2
size: .
D: TRBD1
J: TRBJ1-5

CDR3: CASSQEHLAGFTDTQYF
DNA: TGTGCCAGCAGCCAAGAGCACCTAGCGGGGTTCACAGATACGCAGTATTTT
V: TRBV3-1/TRBV3-2
size: .
D: TRBD2
J: TRBJ2-3

CDR3: CASSTGGAYEQYF
DNA: TGTGCCAGCAGCACAGGGGGGGCTTACGAGCAGTACTTC
V: TRBV7-9
size: few
D: .
J: TRBJ2-7

CDR3: CASSFWRGRGGELFF
DNA: TGTGCCAGCAGCTTTTGGAGGGGTCGGGGCGGGGAGCTGTTTTTT
V: TRBV7-2
size: .
D: .
J: TRBJ2-2

CDR3: CASSRGATSGAGEQYF
DNA: TGTGCCAGCAGCCGAGGGGCTACTAGCGGGGCAGGTGAGCAGTACTTC
V: TRBV5-6
size: .
D: TRBD2
J: TRBJ2-7

CDR3: CASSLDRRGDTQYF
DNA: TGTGCCAGCAGCTTGGATAGAAGGGGAGATACGCAGTATTTT
V: TRBV5-6
size: .
D: .
J: TRBJ2-3